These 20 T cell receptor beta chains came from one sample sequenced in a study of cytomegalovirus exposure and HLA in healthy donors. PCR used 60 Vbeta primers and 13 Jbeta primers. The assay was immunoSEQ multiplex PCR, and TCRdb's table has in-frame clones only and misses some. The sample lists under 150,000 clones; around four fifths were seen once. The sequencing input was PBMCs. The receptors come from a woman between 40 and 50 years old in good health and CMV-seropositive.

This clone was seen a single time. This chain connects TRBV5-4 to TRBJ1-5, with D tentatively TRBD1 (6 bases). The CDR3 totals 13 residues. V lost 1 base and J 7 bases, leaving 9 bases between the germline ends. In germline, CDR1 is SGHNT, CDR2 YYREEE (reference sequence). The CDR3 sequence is CASSLQGSQPQHF. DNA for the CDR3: TGTGCCAGCAGCTTGCAGGGGTCCCAGCCCCAGCATTTT. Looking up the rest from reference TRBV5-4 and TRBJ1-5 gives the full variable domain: ETGVTQSPTHLIKTRGQQVTLRCSSQSGHNTVSWYQQALGQGPQFIFQYYREEENGRGNFPPRFSGLQFPNYSSELNVNALELDDSALYLCASSLQGSQPQHFGDGTRLSIL.

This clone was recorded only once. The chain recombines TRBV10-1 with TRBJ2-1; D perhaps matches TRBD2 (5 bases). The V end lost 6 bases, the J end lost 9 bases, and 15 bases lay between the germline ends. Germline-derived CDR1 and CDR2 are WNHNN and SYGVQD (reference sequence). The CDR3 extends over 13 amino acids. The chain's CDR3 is CASRPGILGEQFF. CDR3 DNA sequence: TGCGCCAGCAGGCCGGGAATTCTGGGTGAGCAGTTCTTC.

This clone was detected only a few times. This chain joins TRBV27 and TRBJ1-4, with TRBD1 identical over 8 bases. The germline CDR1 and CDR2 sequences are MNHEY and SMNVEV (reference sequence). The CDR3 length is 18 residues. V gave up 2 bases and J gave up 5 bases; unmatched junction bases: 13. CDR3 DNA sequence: TGTGCCAGCAGTTTACGGGTAGTGTCGGACAGGGCGAATGAAAAACTGTTTTTT. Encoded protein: CASSLRVVSDRANEKLFF.

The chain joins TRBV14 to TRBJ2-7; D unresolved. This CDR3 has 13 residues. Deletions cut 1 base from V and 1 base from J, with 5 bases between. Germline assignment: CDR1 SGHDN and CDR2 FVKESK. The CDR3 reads CASSQGPSYEQYF. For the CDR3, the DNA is TGTGCCAGCAGCCAAGGGCCTTCCTACGAGCAGTACTTC.

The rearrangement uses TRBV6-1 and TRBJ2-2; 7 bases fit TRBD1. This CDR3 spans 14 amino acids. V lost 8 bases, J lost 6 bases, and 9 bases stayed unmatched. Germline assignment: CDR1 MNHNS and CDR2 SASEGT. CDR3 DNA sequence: TGTGCCAGCCACGAGGGACAGCCGGCCGGGGAGCTGTTTTTT. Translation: CASHEGQPAGELFF.

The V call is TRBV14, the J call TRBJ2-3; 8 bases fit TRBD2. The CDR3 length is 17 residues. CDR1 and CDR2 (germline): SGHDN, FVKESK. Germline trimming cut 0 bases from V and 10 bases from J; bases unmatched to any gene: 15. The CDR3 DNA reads TGTGCCAGCAGCCAAGACGTGGGGCGGGGGGCCAGGGTTGCGCAGTATTTT. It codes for CASSQDVGRGARVAQYF.

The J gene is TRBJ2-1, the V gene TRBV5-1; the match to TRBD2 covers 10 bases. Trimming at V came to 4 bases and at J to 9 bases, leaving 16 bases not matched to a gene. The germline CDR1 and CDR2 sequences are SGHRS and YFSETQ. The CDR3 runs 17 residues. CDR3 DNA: TGCGCCAGCAGCCCCCTTTCTAGAAGCGGGGGGGCCAGTGAGCAGTTCTTC. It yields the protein CASSPLSRSGGASEQFF.

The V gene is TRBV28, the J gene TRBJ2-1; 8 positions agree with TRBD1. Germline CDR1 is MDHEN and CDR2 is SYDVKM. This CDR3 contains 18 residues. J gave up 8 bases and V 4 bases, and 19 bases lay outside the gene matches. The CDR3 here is CASSSHRGAKVVIYEQFF. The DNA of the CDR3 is TGTGCCAGCAGTTCCCACAGGGGGGCTAAAGTGGTTATATATGAGCAGTTCTTC.

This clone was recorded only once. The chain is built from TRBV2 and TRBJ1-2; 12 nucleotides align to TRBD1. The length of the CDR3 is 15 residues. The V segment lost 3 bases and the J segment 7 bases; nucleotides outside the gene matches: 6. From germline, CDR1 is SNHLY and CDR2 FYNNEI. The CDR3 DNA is TGTGCCAGCAGTGAGAGGGACAGGGGGCAGTCTGGCTACACCTTC. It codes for CASSERDRGQSGYTF.

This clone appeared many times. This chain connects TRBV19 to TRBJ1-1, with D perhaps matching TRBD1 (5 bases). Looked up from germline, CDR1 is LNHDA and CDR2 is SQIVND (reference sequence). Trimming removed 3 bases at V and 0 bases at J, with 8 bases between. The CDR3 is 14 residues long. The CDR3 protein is CASSISGMNTEAFF. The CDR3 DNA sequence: TGTGCCAGTAGTATTTCAGGGATGAACACTGAAGCTTTCTTT.

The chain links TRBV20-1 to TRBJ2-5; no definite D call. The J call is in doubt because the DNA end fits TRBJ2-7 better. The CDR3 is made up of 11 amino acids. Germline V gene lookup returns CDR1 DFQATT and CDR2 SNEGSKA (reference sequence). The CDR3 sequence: CSASLAYEQYF. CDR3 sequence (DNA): TGCAGTGCTAGCCTAGCCTACGAGCAGTACTTC.

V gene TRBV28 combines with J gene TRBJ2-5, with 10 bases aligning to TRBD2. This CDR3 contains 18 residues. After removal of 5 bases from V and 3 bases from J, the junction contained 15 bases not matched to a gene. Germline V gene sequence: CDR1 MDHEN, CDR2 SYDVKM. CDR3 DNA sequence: TGTGCCAGCAGTCCCTGGACTAGCGGCTCAAATGCAAAAGAGACCCAGTACTTC. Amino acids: CASSPWTSGSNAKETQYF.

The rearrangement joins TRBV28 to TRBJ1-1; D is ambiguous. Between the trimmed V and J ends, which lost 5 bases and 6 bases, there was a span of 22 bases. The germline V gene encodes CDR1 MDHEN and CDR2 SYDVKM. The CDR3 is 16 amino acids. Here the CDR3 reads CASSPNDWFSSSEAFF. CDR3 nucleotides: TGTGCCAGCAGTCCCAATGACTGGTTTTCGTCGTCTGAAGCTTTCTTT.

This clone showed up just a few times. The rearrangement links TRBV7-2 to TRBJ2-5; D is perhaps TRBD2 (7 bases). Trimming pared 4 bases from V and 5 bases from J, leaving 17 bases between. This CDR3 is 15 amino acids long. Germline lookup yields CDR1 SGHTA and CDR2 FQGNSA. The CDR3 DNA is TGTGCCAGCAGCTCGGTAGGGGGGGCCGTTGAGACCCAGTACTTC. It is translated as CASSSVGGAVETQYF.

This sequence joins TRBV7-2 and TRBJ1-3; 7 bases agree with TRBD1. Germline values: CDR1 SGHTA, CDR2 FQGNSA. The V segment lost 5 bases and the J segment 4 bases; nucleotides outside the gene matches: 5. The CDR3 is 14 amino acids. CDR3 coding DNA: TGTGCCAGCAGCCTGACAGGGTCAGGAAACACCATATATTTT. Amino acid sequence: CASSLTGSGNTIYF.

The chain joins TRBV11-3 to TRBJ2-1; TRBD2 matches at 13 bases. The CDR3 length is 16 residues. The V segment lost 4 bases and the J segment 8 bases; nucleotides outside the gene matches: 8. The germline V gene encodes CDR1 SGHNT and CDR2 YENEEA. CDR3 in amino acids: CASSSRTSGSWHEQFF. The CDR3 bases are TGTGCCAGCAGCTCCCGGACTAGCGGGAGTTGGCATGAGCAGTTCTTC.

The CDR3 nucleotides read TGTGCCAGCAGCTTAGAAGCGGGGTCTGGGGCCAACGTCCTGACTTTC. Its translation is CASSLEAGSGANVLTF. The rearrangement uses TRBV11-3 and TRBJ2-6; 7 bases are a match to TRBD2. Losses at the gene ends were 0 bases for V and 1 base for J; bases not matched to a gene: 0. CDR3 size: 16 residues. Germline-derived CDR1 and CDR2 are SGHNT and YENEEA. The whole variable domain, filled in from reference TRBV11-3 and TRBJ2-6, reads EAGVVQSPRYKIIEKKQPVAFWCNPISGHNTLYWYLQNLGQGPELLIRYENEEAVDDSQLPKDRFSAERLKGVDSTLKIQPAELGDSAVYLCASSLEAGSGANVLTFGAGSRLTVL.

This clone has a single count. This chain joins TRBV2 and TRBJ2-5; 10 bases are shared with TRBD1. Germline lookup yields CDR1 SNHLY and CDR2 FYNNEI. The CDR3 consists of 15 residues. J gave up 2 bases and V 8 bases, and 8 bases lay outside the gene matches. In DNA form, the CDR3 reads TGTGCCAGCCAGACAGGGGGCGCCTCTCAAGAGACCCAGTACTTC. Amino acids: CASQTGGASQETQYF.

Here the CDR3 reads CASSLREAGAEDEQFF. The CDR3 DNA follows: TGTGCCAGCAGCTTAAGGGAAGCGGGGGCCGAGGATGAGCAGTTCTTC. The chain combines TRBV13 with TRBJ2-1; 8 bases align to TRBD2. Germline-derived CDR1 and CDR2 are PRHDT and FYEKMQ (reference sequence). The CDR3 totals 16 residues. V lost 2 bases, J lost 8 bases, and 11 bases stayed unmatched.

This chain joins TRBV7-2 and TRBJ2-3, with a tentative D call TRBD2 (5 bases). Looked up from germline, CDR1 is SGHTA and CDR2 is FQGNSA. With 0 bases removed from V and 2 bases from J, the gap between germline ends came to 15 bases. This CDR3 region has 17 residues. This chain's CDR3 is CASSLARRRGVTDTQYF. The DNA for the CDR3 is TGTGCCAGCAGCTTAGCACGAAGACGGGGTGTCACAGATACGCAGTATTTT. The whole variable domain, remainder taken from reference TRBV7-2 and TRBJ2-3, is GAGVSQSPSNKVTEKGKDVELRCDPISGHTALYWYRQSLGQGLEFLIYFQGNSAPDKSGLPSDRFSAERTGGSVSTLTIQRTQQEDSAVYLCASSLARRRGVTDTQYFGPGTRLTVL.